What follows describes a single T cell receptor (beta chain). This sample was taken from a study of T-cell reconstitution after alpha-beta-depleted transplantation in children. The germline V gene encodes CDR1 DFQATT and CDR2 SNEGSKA (reference sequence). The CDR3 has 16 residues. Trimming left V 6 bases short and J 3 bases short, with 23 bases between. Unique molecular identifiers were built into the TCRbeta library. TCRdb processed the PCR reads anew with MiXCR; each CDR3 protein has one entry. The table records about 830,000 distinct CDR3 sequences, under 20% of them present only once. The J gene is TRBJ1-2, the V gene TRBV20-1; D is perhaps TRBD1 (5 bases). Sequenced material: PBMCs, mostly from graft donor cells, taken 360 days after TCRalphabeta/CD19-depleted stem cell transplant. The clonotype originates from a male patient younger than 18 who had a stem cell transplant for acute lymphoblastic leukemia, so the T cells may come from the graft donor. Written as DNA, the CDR3 is TGCAGTGCCACCATTTTCCGGGACCTATTCCACTATGGCTACACCTTC. It specifies CSATIFRDLFHYGYTF.